The rows below give T cell receptor beta chains drawn from one sample of a study of blood T cell repertoires in COVID-19. TCRdb's copy holds only in-frame clones and misses some; the assay was immunoSEQ multiplex PCR. This table has a few hundred thousand clones, roughly 84% appearing once. The sequenced material came from PBMCs or T cells enriched from blood (not recorded which). The receptor set was obtained from a woman in her twenties or thirties who had recovered from COVID-19. Each CDR3 is given with its conserved first and last residue. The D gene is left open where the match is weak. The size field is filled for only some rows; it gives once, few, many or a size class.

d_call j_call v_call clone_size cdr3_aa cdr3_nt
NA TRBJ1-6 TRBV11-3 once CASSQVELSSYNSPLHF TGTGCCAGCAGCCAAGTAGAGTTAAGCTCCTATAATTCACCCCTCCACTTT
TRBD2 TRBJ2-7 TRBV27 NA CASTAFSGAYEQYF TGTGCCAGCACCGCTTTCAGCGGGGCCTACGAGCAGTACTTC
NA TRBJ2-7 TRBV5-1 NA CASSSRGGLTYEQYF TGCGCCAGCAGCTCACGTGGAGGATTAACCTACGAGCAGTACTTC
NA TRBJ2-1 TRBV5-1 once CASSSGTPSYNEQFF TGCGCCAGCAGCTCCGGGACTCCGTCCTACAATGAGCAGTTCTTC
TRBD1 TRBJ2-1 TRBV27 once CASSRQGPTSDLSYNEQFF TGTGCCAGCAGCCGACAGGGACCTACGAGTGATCTCTCCTACAATGAGCAGTTCTTC
NA TRBJ2-3 TRBV2 NA CASSEGFGSTDTQYF TGTGCCAGCAGTGAAGGGTTCGGGAGCACAGATACGCAGTATTTT
NA TRBJ1-5 TRBV2 few CASSEATHSNQPQHF TGTGCCAGCAGTGAAGCAACTCATAGCAATCAGCCCCAGCATTTT
NA TRBJ1-1 TRBV5-1 NA CASRYADSPNTEAFF TGCGCCAGCAGATACGCGGACAGCCCGAACACTGAAGCTTTCTTT
NA TRBJ1-2 TRBV27 NA CASSAGDGISGYTF TGTGCCAGCAGTGCGGGGGATGGGATTAGCGGCTACACCTTC
NA TRBJ2-6 TRBV18 NA CASPPVSGANVLTF TGTGCCAGCCCTCCAGTGTCTGGGGCCAACGTCCTGACTTTC
NA TRBJ2-1 TRBV9 NA CASSVYGGGNEQFF TGTGCCAGCAGCGTATACGGGGGTGGCAATGAGCAGTTCTTC
TRBD1 TRBJ2-4 TRBV29-1 NA CSVEDPGQQLNIQYF TGCAGCGTTGAAGATCCGGGACAGCAATTAAACATTCAGTACTTC
NA TRBJ2-7 TRBV6-1 few CASSDRYEQYF TGTGCCAGCAGTGACAGATACGAGCAGTACTTC
NA TRBJ1-3 TRBV19 NA CASSPRGGTGNTIYF TGTGCCAGTAGTCCCCGGGGGGGGACTGGAAACACCATATATTTT
NA TRBJ2-1 TRBV30 NA CAWKFGGNEQFF TGTGCCTGGAAGTTTGGAGGGAATGAGCAGTTCTTC
NA TRBJ1-6 TRBV7-2 once CASSLEWGDDSPLHF TGTGCCAGCAGCTTAGAATGGGGAGATGATTCACCCCTCCACTTT
TRBD1 TRBJ2-1 TRBV4-1 NA CASSLRRGGRSYNEQFF TGCGCCAGCAGCCTAAGACGAGGGGGCCGTTCCTACAATGAGCAGTTCTTC
NA TRBJ1-5 TRBV28 NA CASSPPGSLRPQHF TGTGCCAGCAGTCCCCCAGGGTCGTTGCGACCCCAGCATTTT
NA TRBJ1-2 TRBV5-1 NA CASSLGADVYGYTF TGCGCCAGCAGCTTGGGGGCTGACGTCTATGGCTACACCTTC
NA TRBJ2-2 TRBV7-2 NA CASSLRAGNTGELFF TGTGCCAGCAGCTTAAGAGCGGGGAACACCGGGGAGCTGTTTTTT
NA TRBJ2-1 TRBV27 NA CASTPRGYNEQFF TGTGCCAGCACTCCCCGCGGGTACAATGAGCAGTTCTTC
NA TRBJ1-6 TRBV28 NA CASSFPAGSPNSPLHF TGTGCCAGCAGTTTCCCAGCAGGTTCTCCCAATTCACCCCTCCACTTT
TRBD1 TRBJ2-3 TRBV2 NA CASTRDRGDTQYF TGTGCCAGCACCAGGGACAGGGGTGATACGCAGTATTTT
TRBD1 TRBJ2-2 TRBV5-1 NA CASSVRQGARAGELFF TGCGCCAGCAGCGTCCGACAGGGGGCGCGGGCCGGGGAGCTGTTTTTT
NA TRBJ2-2 TRBV24-1 once CATSDQDIGMGSTGELFF TGTGCCACCAGTGACCAGGACATAGGTATGGGGTCCACCGGGGAGCTGTTTTTT
NA TRBJ1-6 TRBV6-5 once CASSTGSYNSPLHF TGTGCCAGCAGTACAGGCTCCTATAATTCACCCCTCCACTTT
NA TRBJ1-2 TRBV19 NA CASSIPLETSGYTF TGTGCCAGTAGTATCCCCCTCGAGACATCGGGCTACACCTTC
NA TRBJ1-6 TRBV15 NA CATSRDDGHRSSYNSPLHF TGTGCCACCAGCAGAGATGACGGACACAGAAGCTCCTATAATTCACCCCTCCACTTT
NA TRBJ1-2 TRBV19 NA CASSIAGVRQGDYGYTF TGTGCCAGTAGTATAGCTGGCGTTCGGCAGGGCGACTATGGCTACACCTTC
NA TRBJ2-3 TRBV30 NA CAWSVAFTDTQYF TGTGCCTGGAGTGTAGCATTCACAGATACGCAGTATTTT
TRBD2 TRBJ2-3 TRBV25-1 NA CASSESLAGGSTDTQYF TGTGCCAGCAGTGAAAGTCTGGCGGGGGGGAGCACAGATACGCAGTATTTT
TRBD1 TRBJ1-2 TRBV7-9 few CASSFPGQARNGYTF TGTGCCAGCAGCTTCCCGGGACAGGCGAGGAATGGCTACACCTTC
TRBD2 TRBJ2-3 TRBV9 NA CASSVLPIREGYTQYF TGTGCCAGCAGCGTGTTACCAATAAGGGAGGGATATACGCAGTATTTT
TRBD1 TRBJ2-1 TRBV28 once CASNPMGQGMSNEQFF TGTGCCAGTAATCCTATGGGACAGGGAATGTCAAATGAGCAGTTCTTC
NA TRBJ1-2 TRBV28 NA CASTAGWATNYGYTF TGTGCCAGCACCGCGGGGTGGGCCACTAACTATGGCTACACCTTC
TRBD2 TRBJ2-5 TRBV28 NA CASSTRTSGGRETQYF TGTGCCAGCAGCACGAGGACTAGCGGGGGACGGGAGACCCAGTACTTC
TRBD2 TRBJ2-3 TRBV9 NA CASSVLAGGADTQYF TGTGCCAGCAGCGTCCTAGCGGGGGGGGCAGATACGCAGTATTTT
NA TRBJ2-5 TRBV5-6 NA CASSFPQAETQYF TGTGCCAGCAGCTTTCCCCAGGCAGAGACCCAGTACTTC
NA TRBJ2-5 TRBV28 NA CASSITGDLQETQYF TGTGCCAGCAGTATCACAGGAGACCTTCAAGAGACCCAGTACTTC
TRBD2 TRBJ2-1 TRBV19 NA CASSSLERGDYNEQFF TGTGCCAGTAGCTCGTTGGAGCGGGGGGATTACAATGAGCAGTTCTTC
TRBD1 TRBJ1-2 TRBV7-2 NA CASRFQGAGGYTF TGTGCCAGCAGGTTCCAGGGGGCAGGCGGCTACACCTTC
NA TRBJ1-4 TRBV3-1/TRBV3-2 once CASSQGPGGAGEKLFF TGTGCCAGCAGCCAAGGACCGGGGGGAGCAGGGGAAAAACTGTTTTTT
NA TRBJ1-6 TRBV6-1 NA CASSDGTSPGSPLHF TGTGCCAGCAGTGACGGGACATCCCCAGGGTCACCCCTCCACTTT
TRBD1 TRBJ1-1 TRBV27 NA CASSKTGYTEAFF TGTGCCAGCAGTAAGACAGGGTACACTGAAGCTTTCTTT
TRBD1 TRBJ2-5 TRBV7-9 NA CASSFDRGLGETQYF TGTGCCAGCAGCTTTGACAGGGGGCTTGGAGAGACCCAGTACTTC
TRBD1 TRBJ1-1 TRBV6-5 NA CASTGQGGREAEAFF TGTGCCAGCACCGGACAGGGAGGTAGAGAGGCTGAAGCTTTCTTT
TRBD1 TRBJ1-5 TRBV27 NA CASRPTGVSSNQPQHF TGTGCCAGCAGGCCTACAGGGGTAAGCAGCAATCAGCCCCAGCATTTT
TRBD1 TRBJ2-7 TRBV6-1 NA CASSEEGQGPGEQYF TGTGCCAGCAGTGAAGAAGGACAGGGTCCTGGCGAGCAGTACTTC
NA TRBJ1-3 TRBV5-1 NA CASSSQGGSGNTIYF TGCGCCAGCAGCTCCCAGGGTGGCTCTGGAAACACCATATATTTT
NA TRBJ1-5 TRBV28 NA CASSWDTTARNQPQHF TGTGCCAGCAGTTGGGACACCACCGCGAGGAATCAGCCCCAGCATTTT
NA TRBJ2-7 TRBV21-1 NA CASEGPGQRYEQYF TGTGCCAGCGAGGGCCCGGGACAGCGCTACGAGCAGTACTTC
TRBD1 TRBJ1-2 TRBV5-1 NA CASSLGTGWTNYGYTF TGCGCCAGCAGCTTGGGGACAGGATGGACTAACTATGGCTACACCTTC
TRBD1 TRBJ2-2 TRBV5-1 once CASSLAPGQGATGELFF TGCGCCAGCAGCTTGGCTCCGGGACAGGGGGCCACCGGGGAGCTGTTTTTT
NA TRBJ2-2 TRBV4-1 NA CASSQDQAWRAGELFF TGCGCCAGCAGCCAAGATCAGGCGTGGCGGGCCGGGGAGCTGTTTTTT
NA TRBJ2-4 TRBV30 NA CAWRKQSAKNIQYF TGTGCCTGGAGGAAACAGAGCGCCAAAAACATTCAGTACTTC
NA TRBJ2-1 TRBV7-2 NA CASSLVQVGQFF TGTGCCAGCAGCTTAGTCCAGGTTGGGCAGTTCTTC
NA TRBJ1-2 TRBV19 NA CASSIDTRGHYGYTF TGTGCCAGTAGTATAGACACCAGGGGACACTATGGCTACACCTTC
TRBD2 TRBJ2-1 TRBV7-2 once CASSLLVSGGAPYNEQFF TGTGCCAGCAGCTTACTGGTTAGCGGGGGGGCACCCTACAATGAGCAGTTCTTC
TRBD1 TRBJ2-4 TRBV28 NA CASSKGPGQGAAKNIQYF TGTGCCAGCAGTAAGGGGCCTGGACAGGGGGCCGCCAAAAACATTCAGTACTTC